This is a list of T cell receptor beta chains from one sample in a study of PD-1 blockade in classical Hodgkin lymphoma. The assay was immunoSEQ multiplex PCR, and TCRdb's table has in-frame clones only and misses some. The data contain approximately 34,000 clones, approximately 80% of them seen just once; the ten biggest clones take up 25% to 40%. Material: peripheral blood mononuclear cells (PBMCs), obtained at baseline. These receptor sequences come from a human donor with classical Hodgkin lymphoma. Each CDR3 is given with its conserved first and last residue. The order of the fields is CDR3 protein, CDR3 DNA, D gene, clone size, J gene, V gene. D genes are given only for firm matches. Expanded clones get a size class; other rows say once, few or many, or leave the size out.

CDR3: CASSLPGSVAREQYF; DNA: TGTGCCAGCAGCTTACCGGGGTCGGTTGCGAGGGAGCAGTACTTC; D: .; size: .; J: TRBJ2-7; V: TRBV7-6
CDR3: CASSPTSGGASGETQYF; DNA: TGTGCCAGCTCCCCGACTAGCGGGGGGGCCTCCGGGGAGACCCAGTACTTC; D: TRBD2; size: few; J: TRBJ2-5; V: TRBV18
CDR3: CASSRPLRNEQYF; DNA: TGTGCCAGCAGCCGACCCTTAAGGAACGAGCAGTACTTC; D: .; size: .; J: TRBJ2-7; V: TRBV7-9
CDR3: CASSSSGQGTDTQYF; DNA: TGTGCCAGCAGCTCCTCAGGGCAAGGCACAGATACGCAGTATTTT; D: .; size: .; J: TRBJ2-3; V: TRBV7-3
CDR3: CAIRSSFYGDLETQYF; DNA: TGTGCCATCAGAAGCTCGTTTTATGGGGACTTGGAGACCCAGTACTTC; D: .; size: .; J: TRBJ2-5; V: TRBV10-3
CDR3: CASSLAHRYTEAFF; DNA: TGTGCCAGCAGCTTAGCACACAGGTACACTGAAGCTTTCTTT; D: .; size: .; J: TRBJ1-1; V: TRBV7-9
CDR3: CAWSLADRVNTEAFF; DNA: TGTGCCTGGAGTTTGGCGGACAGGGTTAACACTGAAGCTTTCTTT; D: TRBD1; size: few; J: TRBJ1-1; V: TRBV30
CDR3: CASSQQGQGLDGYTF; DNA: TGCGCCAGCAGCCAACAGGGACAGGGCCTCGATGGCTACACCTTC; D: TRBD1; size: once; J: TRBJ1-2; V: TRBV4-3
CDR3: CASSQKQGPADTQYF; DNA: TGTGCCAGCAGCCAGAAGCAGGGGCCAGCAGATACGCAGTATTTT; D: .; size: .; J: TRBJ2-3; V: TRBV4-2
CDR3: CASSERSNQPQHF; DNA: TGTGCCAGCAGTGAGCGGAGCAATCAGCCCCAGCATTTT; D: .; size: .; J: TRBJ1-5; V: TRBV6-1
CDR3: CSVERQGTEAFF; DNA: TGCAGCGTTGAAAGACAGGGGACTGAAGCTTTCTTT; D: TRBD1; size: few; J: TRBJ1-1; V: TRBV29-1
CDR3: CASRRDGGGTGSPLHF; DNA: TGTGCCAGTAGAAGGGACGGCGGGGGAACAGGTTCACCCCTCCACTTT; D: .; size: medium-sized; J: TRBJ1-6; V: TRBV19
CDR3: CASSSTGTATEAFF; DNA: TGCGCCAGCAGCTCCACCGGGACAGCCACTGAAGCTTTCTTT; D: TRBD1; size: once; J: TRBJ1-1; V: TRBV5-1
CDR3: CASSEGSQGVLANYGYTF; DNA: TGTGCCAGCAGTGAAGGGAGTCAGGGAGTCCTGGCTAACTATGGCTACACCTTC; D: .; size: few; J: TRBJ1-2; V: TRBV6-1
CDR3: CAITQDRGWTEAFF; DNA: TGTGCCATCACCCAGGACAGGGGCTGGACGGAAGCTTTCTTT; D: TRBD1; size: .; J: TRBJ1-1; V: TRBV10-3
CDR3: CASSEGGNYGYTF; DNA: TGTGCCAGCAGTGAAGGGGGCAACTATGGCTACACCTTC; D: .; size: .; J: TRBJ1-2; V: TRBV2
CDR3: CASSSRQGGDYGYTF; DNA: TGTGCCAGCAGTTCACGACAGGGGGGTGACTATGGCTACACCTTC; D: TRBD1; size: .; J: TRBJ1-2; V: TRBV27
CDR3: CASSFGPAETQYF; DNA: TGTGCCAGCAGCTTCGGGCCTGCGGAGACCCAGTACTTC; D: .; size: .; J: TRBJ2-5; V: TRBV7-2
CDR3: CASSFPGLAGAYEQYF; DNA: TGTGCCAGTAGTTTCCCGGGACTAGCGGGGGCCTACGAGCAGTACTTC; D: TRBD2; size: .; J: TRBJ2-7; V: TRBV19
CDR3: CASSIYAAGETQYF; DNA: TGTGCCAGTAGTATATACGCCGCCGGGGAGACCCAGTACTTC; D: .; size: .; J: TRBJ2-5; V: TRBV19
CDR3: CASSLDRGLYEQYF; DNA: TGTGCCAGCAGCTTAGACAGGGGGCTTTACGAGCAGTACTTC; D: TRBD1; size: once; J: TRBJ2-7; V: TRBV7-2
CDR3: CASINRGLPPQHF; DNA: TGTGCCAGCATTAACAGGGGGCTCCCGCCCCAGCATTTT; D: TRBD1; size: .; J: TRBJ1-5; V: TRBV6-1
CDR3: CASSQDFGMNTEAFF; DNA: TGCGCCAGCAGCCAAGATTTCGGTATGAACACTGAAGCTTTCTTT; D: .; size: once; J: TRBJ1-1; V: TRBV4-3
CDR3: CASSPGNSGQAGNQPQHF; DNA: TGTGCCAGCAGCCCAGGGAATAGCGGACAGGCGGGCAATCAGCCCCAGCATTTT; D: TRBD1; size: .; J: TRBJ1-5; V: TRBV4-2
CDR3: CASSPSLGSGAPYEQYF; DNA: TGTGCCAGCAGTCCTAGCCTGGGTAGCGGGGCCCCTTACGAGCAGTACTTC; D: TRBD2; size: .; J: TRBJ2-7; V: TRBV27
CDR3: CASSPRGGASSYEQYF; DNA: TGTGCCAGCAGCCCTCGAGGGGGGGCTTCTTCGTACGAGCAGTACTTC; D: .; size: .; J: TRBJ2-7; V: TRBV7-4
CDR3: CASSWTANTEAFF; DNA: TGTGCCAGCAGCTGGACAGCGAACACTGAAGCTTTCTTT; D: .; size: .; J: TRBJ1-1; V: TRBV7-2
CDR3: CASSSLRGTEAFF; DNA: TGTGCCAGCAGCTCACTGCGGGGCACTGAAGCTTTCTTT; D: .; size: .; J: TRBJ1-1; V: TRBV7-9
CDR3: CASSPSTGYGYTF; DNA: TGTGCCAGCAGCCCTTCGACAGGCTATGGCTACACCTTC; D: .; size: .; J: TRBJ1-2; V: TRBV7-3
CDR3: CASSFRGQGSHEQYF; DNA: TGTGCCAGCAGCTTCCGAGGACAGGGGAGCCACGAGCAGTACTTC; D: TRBD1; size: .; J: TRBJ2-7; V: TRBV9
CDR3: CASSLGGTGDGNTIYF; DNA: TGCGCCAGCAGCTTGGGGGGAACAGGGGATGGAAACACCATATATTTT; D: TRBD1; size: .; J: TRBJ1-3; V: TRBV5-1
CDR3: CASSDGDRGLEETQYF; DNA: TGTGCCAGCAGCGACGGGGACAGGGGGCTGGAAGAGACCCAGTACTTC; D: TRBD1; size: .; J: TRBJ2-5; V: TRBV11-3
CDR3: CASSQESWGGEDTQYF; DNA: TGCGCCAGCAGCCAAGAGTCTTGGGGGGGGGAAGATACGCAGTATTTT; D: TRBD2; size: .; J: TRBJ2-3; V: TRBV4-1
CDR3: CASSLTREQFF; DNA: TGTGCCAGCAGCCTCACTAGAGAGCAGTTCTTC; D: .; size: .; J: TRBJ2-1; V: TRBV7-9
CDR3: CASSLSGGAANTQYF; DNA: TGCGCCAGCAGCCTCTCTGGTGGGGCTGCGAATACGCAGTATTTT; D: .; size: .; J: TRBJ2-3; V: TRBV5-1
CDR3: CASSLSWGSQPQHF; DNA: TGTGCCAGCAGTTTATCGTGGGGGAGTCAGCCCCAGCATTTT; D: .; size: .; J: TRBJ1-5; V: TRBV27
CDR3: CASSGRIQETQYF; DNA: TGTGCCAGTAGTGGACGGATACAAGAGACCCAGTACTTC; D: .; size: .; J: TRBJ2-5; V: TRBV19
CDR3: CASSLDRFRAEAFF; DNA: TGTGCCAGCAGCTTAGACCGGTTTCGGGCTGAAGCTTTCTTT; D: .; size: .; J: TRBJ1-1; V: TRBV11-2
CDR3: CASSLAAQDTEAFF; DNA: TGTGCCAGCAGCTTAGCGGCTCAAGACACTGAAGCTTTCTTT; D: .; size: .; J: TRBJ1-1; V: TRBV7-9
CDR3: CASSQDRDWEKLFF; DNA: TGTGCCAGCAGTCAAGACAGGGATTGGGAAAAACTGTTTTTT; D: TRBD1; size: .; J: TRBJ1-4; V: TRBV2
CDR3: CATSRDLPSEQYF; DNA: TGTGCCACCAGCAGAGATCTGCCTTCCGAGCAGTACTTC; D: .; size: .; J: TRBJ2-7; V: TRBV15
CDR3: CASSVYRPNEQFF; DNA: TGTGCCAGCAGTGTCTACAGGCCAAATGAGCAGTTCTTC; D: .; size: few; J: TRBJ2-1; V: TRBV6-1
CDR3: CASSRTGDGEKLFF; DNA: TGCGCCAGCAGTCGAACAGGGGATGGTGAAAAACTGTTTTTT; D: TRBD1; size: few; J: TRBJ1-4; V: TRBV4-3
CDR3: CASSEYSNTGELFF; DNA: TGTGCCAGCAGTGAATACTCTAACACCGGGGAGCTGTTTTTT; D: .; size: .; J: TRBJ2-2; V: TRBV6-1
CDR3: CASSLEGYYGYTF; DNA: TGTGCCAGCAGCTTAGAAGGGTACTATGGCTACACCTTC; D: .; size: .; J: TRBJ1-2; V: TRBV11-2
CDR3: CASCYVTEAFF; DNA: TGTGCCAGCTGTTACGTCACTGAAGCTTTCTTT; D: .; size: .; J: TRBJ1-1; V: TRBV6-5
CDR3: CASSFYRAEAFF; DNA: TGTGCCAGCAGCTTCTATCGCGCTGAAGCTTTCTTT; D: .; size: .; J: TRBJ1-1; V: TRBV7-9
CDR3: CASSLEQAYTEAFF; DNA: TGTGCCAGCAGCTTGGAACAGGCTTACACTGAAGCTTTCTTT; D: .; size: .; J: TRBJ1-1; V: TRBV5-4
CDR3: CASTPGGELFF; DNA: TGTGCCAGCACCCCCGGCGGGGAGCTGTTTTTT; D: .; size: once; J: TRBJ2-2; V: TRBV5-5
CDR3: CASSLGQGSYEQYF; DNA: TGTGCCAGCAGCCTGGGGCAGGGATCCTACGAGCAGTACTTC; D: .; size: .; J: TRBJ2-7; V: TRBV9
CDR3: CASSVRGGDYAYNEQFF; DNA: TGTGCCAGCAGCGTTAGGGGAGGCGACTATGCCTACAATGAGCAGTTCTTC; D: .; size: .; J: TRBJ2-1; V: TRBV7-2
CDR3: CASSVQGADGGNTIYF; DNA: TGCGCCAGCAGCGTGCAGGGGGCGGATGGAGGAAACACCATATATTTT; D: TRBD1; size: .; J: TRBJ1-3; V: TRBV5-1
CDR3: CASTGSLTGLNYGYTF; DNA: TGTGCCAGCACGGGTTCTTTGACAGGGCTTAACTATGGCTACACCTTC; D: TRBD1; size: .; J: TRBJ1-2; V: TRBV18
CDR3: CASSPSLTGNTIYF; DNA: TGTGCCAGCAGTCCCTCCCTGACTGGAAACACCATATATTTT; D: .; size: few; J: TRBJ1-3; V: TRBV27
CDR3: CASSLEFTTEAFF; DNA: TGTGCCAGCAGTTTGGAGTTTACGACTGAAGCTTTCTTT; D: .; size: .; J: TRBJ1-1; V: TRBV28
CDR3: CASSEDAGGLVYNEQFF; DNA: TGTGCCAGCAGTGAAGACGCGGGGGGGCTCGTTTACAATGAGCAGTTCTTC; D: TRBD2; size: .; J: TRBJ2-1; V: TRBV6-1
CDR3: CAISDGTGRETQYF; DNA: TGTGCCATCAGTGACGGGACAGGGAGAGAGACCCAGTACTTC; D: TRBD1; size: .; J: TRBJ2-5; V: TRBV10-3
CDR3: CASSLGAVEETQYF; DNA: TGCGCCAGCAGCTTGGGGGCCGTAGAAGAGACCCAGTACTTC; D: .; size: .; J: TRBJ2-5; V: TRBV5-1
CDR3: CASSYGASGNTIYF; DNA: TGTGCCAGCAGTTATGGGGCCTCTGGAAACACCATATATTTT; D: .; size: .; J: TRBJ1-3; V: TRBV6-5
CDR3: CASSLVSVSGELFF; DNA: TGTGCCAGCAGCTTGGTTTCCGTCTCCGGGGAGCTGTTTTTT; D: .; size: .; J: TRBJ2-2; V: TRBV5-5